This entry lists 5 T cell receptor beta chains sequenced from one sample in a study of cytomegalovirus exposure and HLA in healthy donors. 13 Jbeta primers and 60 Vbeta primers were used for the PCR. Using immunoSEQ multiplex PCR, the repertoire was profiled, and TCRdb retains in-frame clones only, with some absent. The sample lists around 150,000 clones; roughly 82% were seen once. The source material was PBMCs. These TCRs come from a man between 25 and 39 years old in good health and CMV-seropositive.

V usage is TRBV19 and J usage is TRBJ2-7; TRBD2 matches at 7 bases. Germline CDR1 and CDR2: LNHDA and SQIVND (reference sequence). Trimming cost V 5 bases and J 6 bases; bases outside gene matches: 16. The CDR3 totals 16 residues. CDR3 amino acids: CASSPSGGRVFSEQYF. The DNA for the CDR3 is TGTGCCAGTAGTCCGTCGGGAGGCCGAGTATTCTCCGAGCAGTACTTC.

This clone was seen a single time. The CDR3 DNA reads as TGTGCCAGCAGCCCGGGGGGGTCTCCCTCCTACGAGCAGTACTTC. Its protein is CASSPGGSPSYEQYF. This chain links TRBV28 with TRBJ2-7; 8 bases are shared with TRBD2. The CDR3 runs to 15 residues. V lost 6 bases and J lost 0; bases outside the gene matches: 7. Looked up from germline, CDR1 is MDHEN and CDR2 is SYDVKM.

V usage is TRBV10-3 and J usage is TRBJ1-5; 9 bases match TRBD1. Germline CDR1 reads ENHRY; CDR2 reads SYGVKD. The junction had 1 base not matched to a gene; V was cut back by 6 bases and J by 1 base. There are 14 residues in the CDR3. The CDR3 bases are TGTGCCATCAGGGGGACAGGGAGCAATCAGCCCCAGCATTTT. This codes for CAIRGTGSNQPQHF.

The chain recombines TRBV2 with TRBJ1-5; no reliable D call. Trimming stripped 3 bases from V and 6 bases from J, with 9 bases between. Germline lookup yields CDR1 SNHLY and CDR2 FYNNEI. The CDR3 totals 13 residues. CDR3 bases: TGTGCCAGCAGTGAGGAGGTCCCTCAGCCCCAGCATTTT. Protein sequence: CASSEEVPQPQHF. The variable domain in full, completed from reference TRBV2 and TRBJ1-5, reads EPEVTQTPSHQVTQMGQEVILRCVPISNHLYFYWYRQILGQKVEFLVSFYNNEISEKSEIFDDQFSVERPDGSNFTLKIRSTKLEDSAMYFCASSEEVPQPQHFGDGTRLSIL.

V and J are TRBV14 and TRBJ1-6; perhaps TRBD1 as D (6 bases). The CDR3 runs to 17 residues. V lost 0 bases and J 5 bases, leaving 14 bases between the germline ends. Germline values: CDR1 SGHDN, CDR2 FVKESK. CDR3 coding DNA: TGTGCCAGCAGCCAAGACAGGGGAGTTGGTGATAATTCACCCCTCCACTTT. Amino acid sequence: CASSQDRGVGDNSPLHF.